A single sample gave rise to the 13 T cell receptor beta chains below, sequenced in a study of shared clonotypes between healthy human individuals. The naive CD8 population came from CD45RO-negative cells selected for CCR7, without terminally differentiated effector memory CD45RA+ cells. Using immunoSEQ multiplex PCR, the repertoire was profiled, and TCRdb retains in-frame clones only, with some absent. Of 1.5 million to 2.5 million clones in the sample, approximately 95% were seen once. Material for sequencing was naive CD8+ T cells sorted from blood. The receptors shown here come from a man aged 18 to 29 in good health.

J is TRBJ2-7 and V is TRBV4-1; the match to TRBD2 covers 9 bases. The CDR3 loop spans 14 amino acids. V trimming: 4 bases; J trimming: 6 bases; junction bases outside the gene matches: 7. CDR1 MGHRA and CDR2 YSYEKL come from the germline V gene. The CDR3 loop reads CASSPAGGSSEQYF. CDR3 DNA: TGCGCCAGCAGCCCAGCGGGGGGCTCGTCCGAGCAGTACTTC.

The chain recombines TRBV7-9 with TRBJ2-3; TRBD2 aligns across 8 bases. CDR1 is SEHNR and CDR2 is FQNEAQ in the germline V gene (reference sequence). The CDR3 is 15 amino acids. V lost 1 base to trimming and J lost 5 bases; unmatched junction nucleotides: 5. The CDR3: CASSLVVAGRDTQYF. The DNA for the CDR3 is TGTGCCAGCAGCTTAGTGGTAGCGGGACGAGATACGCAGTATTTT.

The chain carries TRBV4-1 and TRBJ1-3; D remains unclear. The germline V gene has CDR1 MGHRA and CDR2 YSYEKL. The V end lost 0 bases, the J end lost 0 bases, and 3 bases lay between the germline ends. The CDR3 has 14 residues. The CDR3 bases are TGCGCCAGCAGCCAAGATCGCTCTGGAAACACCATATATTTT. Translated, it gives CASSQDRSGNTIYF.

The chain is built from TRBV7-9 and TRBJ2-1; no reliable D call. V shed 5 bases and J shed 7 bases, with 15 bases lying between them. CDR1 is SEHNR and CDR2 is FQNEAQ in the germline V gene (reference sequence). CDR3 length equals 14 residues. The CDR3 loop reads CASSPSDARNEQFF. In DNA, the CDR3 is TGTGCCAGCAGCCCTTCGGACGCCAGGAATGAGCAGTTCTTC.

This chain joins TRBV27 and TRBJ2-7; 13 bases line up with TRBD2. V gave up 6 bases and J gave up 3 bases; unmatched junction bases: 5. The CDR3 contains 15 residues. Germline V gives CDR1 MNHEY, CDR2 SMNVEV (reference sequence). CDR3 nucleotides: TGTGCCAGCAGGGGGACTAGCGGGAAATACTACGAGCAGTACTTC. As protein: CASRGTSGKYYEQYF.

The chain uses TRBV13 and TRBJ2-7, with 11 bases fitting TRBD2. The ends lost 5 bases at V and 4 bases at J; junction bases unmatched: 4. The CDR3 is 14 amino acids. The germline V gene has CDR1 PRHDT and CDR2 FYEKMQ (reference sequence). This chain's CDR3 is CASSTSSGGYEQYF. Written as DNA, the CDR3 is TGTGCCAGCAGCACCTCTAGCGGGGGGTACGAGCAGTACTTC. The full variable domain, its missing parts supplied by reference TRBV13 and TRBJ2-7, is AAGVIQSPRHLIKEKRETATLKCYPIPRHDTVYWYQQGPGQDPQFLISFYEKMQSDKGSIPDRFSAQQFSDYHSELNMSSLELGDSALYFCASSTSSGGYEQYFGPGTRLTVT.

The chain links TRBV4-1 to TRBJ2-7, with TRBD2 identical over 7 bases. Germline V gene lookup returns CDR1 MGHRA and CDR2 YSYEKL. There are 15 residues in the CDR3. V gave up 7 bases and J gave up 0 bases; unmatched junction bases: 9. The CDR3 here is CASTTTLATSYEQYF. For the CDR3, the DNA is TGCGCCAGCACCACAACACTAGCGACCTCCTACGAGCAGTACTTC.

Turning to this clone: Additional DNA sequences in this sample encode the identical CDR3. The CDR3 region is CAWSLGAGANVLTF. The DNA for the CDR3 is TGTGCCTGGAGTCTAGGGGCTGGGGCCAACGTCCTGACTTTC. V gene TRBV30 combines with J gene TRBJ2-6; tentative D call: TRBD1 (5 bases). V lost 2 bases and J lost 2, with 7 bases in between. CDR1 is GTSNPN and CDR2 is SVGIG in the germline V gene (reference sequence). This CDR3 is 14 amino acids long.

Details on this clone: Other DNA sequences within the sample encode an identical CDR3. This chain connects TRBV4-1 to TRBJ2-3; 7 nucleotides agree with TRBD1. V lost 2 bases, J lost 2 bases, and 4 bases stayed unmatched. The CDR3 runs 15 residues. CDR1 and CDR2 from the germline V gene are MGHRA and YSYEKL. As DNA, the CDR3 is TGCGCCAGCAGCCAACCGGGACAGCTCACAGATACGCAGTATTTT. This sequence encodes CASSQPGQLTDTQYF.

The chain joins TRBV5-1 to TRBJ2-2, with D unresolved. The CDR3 sequence is 11 residues long. The V gene's germline CDR1 is SGHRS and CDR2 YFSETQ. V was shortened by 2 bases and J by 7 bases, with 3 bases between the two germline ends. In nucleotides, the CDR3 is TGCGCCAGCAGCTTCTACGGGGAGCTGTTTTTT. It encodes CASSFYGELFF.

V and J are TRBV5-6 and TRBJ2-7; 7 bases align to TRBD2. Losses at the gene ends were 4 bases for V and 2 bases for J; bases not matched to a gene: 12. The CDR3 sequence is 16 residues long. The V gene's germline CDR1 is SGHDT and CDR2 YYEEEE. The DNA for the CDR3 is TGTGCCAGCAGCCCGGCGGGGGAGGGTTGGGCCTACGAGCAGTACTTC. Protein: CASSPAGEGWAYEQYF.

This chain links TRBV28 with TRBJ1-1, with D possibly being TRBD1 (6 bases). Germline CDR1 reads MDHEN; CDR2 reads SYDVKM. This CDR3 is 14 amino acids long. The V gene lost 1 base and the J gene lost 1 base, with 7 bases spanning the gap. CDR3 bases: TGTGCCAGCAGTTTATCCAGGGGGAACACTGAAGCTTTCTTT. Translating it yields CASSLSRGNTEAFF. Looking up the rest from reference TRBV28 and TRBJ1-1 gives the full variable domain: DVKVTQSSRYLVKRTGEKVFLECVQDMDHENMFWYRQDPGLGLRLIYFSYDVKMKEKGDIPEGYSVSREKKERFSLILESASTNQTSMYLCASSLSRGNTEAFFGQGTRLTVV.

V and J are TRBV30 and TRBJ1-1, with 9 bases fitting TRBD1. Germline V CDR1 and CDR2: GTSNPN, SVGIG (reference sequence). The CDR3 runs 15 residues. Germline trimming cut 5 bases from V and 5 bases from J; bases unmatched to any gene: 12. CDR3 DNA: TGTGCCTGGGGAGATACCGGGACAGGGCAAACTGAAGCTTTCTTT. It yields the protein CAWGDTGTGQTEAFF. Using reference TRBV30 and TRBJ1-1 for the parts outside the CDR3, the full variable domain is SQTIHQWPATLVQPVGSPLSLECTVEGTSNPNLYWYRQAAGRGLQLLFYSVGIGQISSEVPQNLSASRPQDRQFILSSKKLLLSDSGFYLCAWGDTGTGQTEAFFGQGTRLTVV.